What follows are 5 T cell receptor beta chains derived from one specimen sequenced in a study of beta chain features in type 1 diabetes. Expressed TCRB transcripts got sequenced, as all isolated RNA was reverse transcribed. The table came from immunoSEQ multiplex PCR; TCRdb's copy has only in-frame clones and leaves some out. The sample lists 400,000 to 550,000 clones, over 10% occurring once. Sequenced material: naive CD4+ T cells from blood. The source of these receptors is a woman aged 18 to 35 in good health.

This clone was counted only a few times. Additional DNA sequences in this sample encode the identical CDR3. This rearrangement joins TRBV6-5 to TRBJ2-3; D not resolved. The V end was cut by 7 bases, the J end by 4 bases, with 6 bases between. Germline assignment: CDR1 MNHEY and CDR2 SVGAGI. The CDR3 totals 11 residues. The CDR3 nucleotides read TGTGCCAGCACAGTGGCAGATACGCAGTATTTT. Encoded protein: CASTVADTQYF.

The chain recombines TRBV7-9 with TRBJ2-3; tentative D call: TRBD1 (5 bases). The V gene's germline CDR1 is SEHNR and CDR2 FQNEAQ (reference sequence). V was shortened by 9 bases and J by 2 bases, with 15 bases between the two germline ends. This CDR3 has 14 residues. This chain's CDR3 is CASSLDSYTDTQYF. In nucleotides, the CDR3 is TGTGCCAGTTCGCTTGACAGCTACACAGATACGCAGTATTTT.

The chain has TRBV7-9 and TRBJ2-5; D may be TRBD1 (5 bases). The V end was cut by 3 bases, the J end by 5 bases, with 16 bases between. This CDR3 contains 15 residues. Germline CDR1 SEHNR, CDR2 FQNEAQ (reference sequence). DNA for the CDR3: TGTGCCAGCAGCTTTAACTTGGGGCCGCGGGAGACCCAGTACTTC. Residues: CASSFNLGPRETQYF.

This clone was counted a few times. The chain uses TRBV7-2 and TRBJ2-3; TRBD1 is a possible D gene (8 bases). Germline V gene lookup returns CDR1 SGHTA and CDR2 FQGNSA. The CDR3 is made up of 17 amino acids. With 5 bases removed from V and 6 bases from J, the gap between germline ends came to 24 bases. In nucleotides, the CDR3 is TGTGCCAGCAGCCAGCGGGACAGGACTAGGAGGTCGGATACGCAGTATTTT. Its protein is CASSQRDRTRRSDTQYF.

The chain has TRBV5-4 and TRBJ2-3; D call uncertain. The CDR3 totals 14 residues. V lost 2 bases to trimming and J lost 0 bases, with 7 bases between them. Germline V gives CDR1 SGHNT, CDR2 YYREEE (reference sequence). In DNA, the CDR3 is TGTGCCAGCAGCTTAGCCTCTAGCACAGATACGCAGTATTTT. Its protein product is CASSLASSTDTQYF.